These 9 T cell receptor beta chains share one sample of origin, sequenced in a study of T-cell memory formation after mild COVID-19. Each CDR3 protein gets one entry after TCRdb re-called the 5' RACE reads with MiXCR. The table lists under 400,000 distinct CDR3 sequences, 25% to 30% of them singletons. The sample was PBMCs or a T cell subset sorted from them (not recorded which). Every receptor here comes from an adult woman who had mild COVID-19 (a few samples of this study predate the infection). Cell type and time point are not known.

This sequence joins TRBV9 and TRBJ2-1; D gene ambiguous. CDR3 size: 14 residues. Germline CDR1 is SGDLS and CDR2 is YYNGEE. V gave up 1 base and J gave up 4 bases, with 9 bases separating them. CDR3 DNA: TGTGCCAGCAGCGTATGGCGAAGTTACAATGAGCAGTTCTTC. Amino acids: CASSVWRSYNEQFF.

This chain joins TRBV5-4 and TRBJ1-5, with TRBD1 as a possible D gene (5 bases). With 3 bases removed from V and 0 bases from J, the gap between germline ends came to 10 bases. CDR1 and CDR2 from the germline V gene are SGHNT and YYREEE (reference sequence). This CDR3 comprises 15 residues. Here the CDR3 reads CASSSGPTSNQPQHF. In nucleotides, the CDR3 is TGTGCCAGCAGCTCGGGACCAACTAGCAATCAGCCCCAGCATTTT.

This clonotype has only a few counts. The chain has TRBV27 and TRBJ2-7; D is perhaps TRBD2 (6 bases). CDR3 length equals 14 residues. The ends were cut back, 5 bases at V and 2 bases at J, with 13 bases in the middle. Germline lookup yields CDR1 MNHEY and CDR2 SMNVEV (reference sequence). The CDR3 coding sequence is TGTGCCAGCAGTCCCGGCGGGGTACCCTACGAGCAGTACTTC. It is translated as CASSPGGVPYEQYF.

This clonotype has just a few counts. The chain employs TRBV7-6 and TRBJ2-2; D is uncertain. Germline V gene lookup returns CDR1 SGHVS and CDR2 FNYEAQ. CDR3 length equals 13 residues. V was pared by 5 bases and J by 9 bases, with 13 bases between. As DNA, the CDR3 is TGTGCCAGCAGCCCAAACGATGAGCGGGAGCTGTTTTTT. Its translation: CASSPNDERELFF.

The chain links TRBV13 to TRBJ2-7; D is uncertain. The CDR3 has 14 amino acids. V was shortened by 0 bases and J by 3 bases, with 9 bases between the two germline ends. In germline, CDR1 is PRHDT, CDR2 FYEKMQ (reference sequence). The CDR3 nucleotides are TGTGCCAGCAGCTTAGGTGTCAGACTCTACGAGCAGTACTTC. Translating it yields CASSLGVRLYEQYF.

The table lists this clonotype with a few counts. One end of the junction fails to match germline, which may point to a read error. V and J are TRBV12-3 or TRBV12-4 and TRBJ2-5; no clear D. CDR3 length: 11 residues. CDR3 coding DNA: TGTGCCAGCAGTTCTTTAGCCTCCTTCCACTTC. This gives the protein CASSSLASFHF.

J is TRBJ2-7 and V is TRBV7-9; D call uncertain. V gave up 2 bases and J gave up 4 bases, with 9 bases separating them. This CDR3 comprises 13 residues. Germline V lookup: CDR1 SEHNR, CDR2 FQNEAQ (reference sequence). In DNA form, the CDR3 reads TGTGCCAGCAGCTTAACGGTGGGGTACGAGCAGTACTTC. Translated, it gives CASSLTVGYEQYF.

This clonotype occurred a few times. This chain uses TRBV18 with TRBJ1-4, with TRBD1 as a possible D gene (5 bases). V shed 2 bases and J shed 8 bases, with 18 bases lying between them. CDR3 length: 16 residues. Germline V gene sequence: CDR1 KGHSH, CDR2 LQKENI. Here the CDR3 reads CASSPEGAYGGEKLFF. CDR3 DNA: TGTGCCAGCTCACCAGAAGGGGCTTATGGTGGGGAAAAACTGTTTTTT.

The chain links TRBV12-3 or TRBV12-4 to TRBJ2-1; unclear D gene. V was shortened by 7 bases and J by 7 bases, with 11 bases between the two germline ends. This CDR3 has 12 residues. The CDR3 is CASTTISNEQFF. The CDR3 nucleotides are TGTGCCAGCACCACCATTAGTAATGAGCAGTTCTTC.